These 28 T cell receptor beta chains came from one sample sequenced in a study of T cells in localized non-small cell lung cancer. Profiling relied on immunoSEQ multiplex PCR, and the TCRdb table lists in-frame clones only, not all of them. The repertoire holds about 34,000 clones, with around 93% as singletons. This specimen was peripheral blood, taken before any cancer treatment. These TCRs come from a female donor aged 60 or older with stage I lung adenocarcinoma.

V and J are TRBV7-2 and TRBJ2-5; the match to TRBD2 covers 15 bases. V gave up 5 bases and J gave up 2 bases; unmatched junction bases: 3. This CDR3 has 16 residues. Germline V lookup: CDR1 SGHTA, CDR2 FQGNSA. CDR3 coding DNA: TGTGCCAGCAGCCGGACTAGCGGGGGGGTACAAGAGACCCAGTACTTC. Protein sequence: CASSRTSGGVQETQYF.

The chain links TRBV11-3 to TRBJ2-5; no clear D gene. The CDR3 sequence is 12 residues long. Trimming left V 0 bases short and J 4 bases short, with 3 bases between. In germline, CDR1 is SGHNT, CDR2 YENEEA. CDR3 nucleotide sequence: TGTGCCAGCAGCTTAGATGGAGAGACCCAGTACTTC. As protein: CASSLDGETQYF.

The chain couples TRBV7-2 to TRBJ2-5; D uncertain. V was shortened by 5 bases and J by 2 bases, with 15 bases between the two germline ends. Looked up from germline, CDR1 is SGHTA and CDR2 is FQGNSA. This CDR3 is built from 15 residues. Written as DNA, the CDR3 is TGTGCCAGCAGCCAGACTTCCGGGTTACAAGAGACCCAGTACTTC. Amino acids: CASSQTSGLQETQYF.

The chain couples TRBV6-1 to TRBJ2-7, with D possibly called TRBD1 or TRBD2 (5 bases each). Trimming stripped 3 bases from V and 12 bases from J, with 12 bases between. Per the germline V gene, CDR1 is MNHNS and CDR2 is SASEGT. There are 11 residues in the CDR3. CDR3 DNA: TGTGCCAGCAGTGAGGGACCCGGGTCGTACGTC. This codes for CASSEGPGSYV.

The chain is built from TRBV7-9 and TRBJ2-4; D gene ambiguous. CDR1 is SEHNR and CDR2 is FQNEAQ in the germline V gene (reference sequence). The CDR3 is 11 residues long. V was cut by 3 bases and J by 8 bases, with 5 bases left in between. CDR3 sequence (DNA): TGTGCCAGCAGCTTGGGTGACATTCAGTACTTC. This encodes CASSLGDIQYF.

The J gene is TRBJ2-2, the V gene TRBV10-3; possible D gene TRBD1, 6 bases. V was shortened by 2 bases and J by 4 bases, with 11 bases between the two germline ends. This CDR3 has 15 residues. CDR1 is ENHRY, CDR2 SYGVKD, per germline. The chain's CDR3 is CAISEIQGSTGELFF. Here the CDR3 DNA reads TGTGCCATCAGTGAGATCCAGGGGAGCACCGGGGAGCTGTTTTTT.

The chain employs TRBV28 and TRBJ1-1; 7 nucleotides match TRBD1. V shed 11 bases, J shed 5 bases, and the junction held 8 bases outside the gene matches. CDR1 MDHEN and CDR2 SYDVKM come from the germline V gene. The CDR3 runs to 12 residues. The CDR3 reads CAGRGRWTEAFF. As DNA, the CDR3 is TGTGCCGGGAGGGGGCGATGGACTGAAGCTTTCTTT.

The V and J genes are TRBV4-3 and TRBJ2-3; 9 bases map to TRBD1. From germline, CDR1 is LGHNA and CDR2 YSLEER. With V trimmed by 3 bases and J by 3 bases, 13 bases remained unmatched. The CDR3 is 18 amino acids. The CDR3 DNA follows: TGCGCCAGCAGCCAGGGAACGACCGGGACAGGGCTAACAGATACGCAGTATTTT. Protein sequence: CASSQGTTGTGLTDTQYF.

The chain couples TRBV6-1 to TRBJ1-1; 7 bases agree with TRBD1. V lost 7 bases, J lost 6 bases, and 8 bases stayed unmatched. CDR1 and CDR2 from the germline V gene are MNHNS and SASEGT. The CDR3 extends over 13 amino acids. CDR3 sequence (DNA): TGTGCCAGCACCATGACCAGGGGGTCTGAAGCTTTCTTT. Encoded protein: CASTMTRGSEAFF.

The chain combines TRBV29-1 with TRBJ1-1; 7 bases line up with TRBD1. Germline V gene data show CDR1 as SQVTM and CDR2 as ANQGSEA. This CDR3 has 15 amino acids. V shed 7 bases, J shed 0 bases, and the junction held 11 bases outside the gene matches. CDR3 loop: CSAYRDRLMNTEAFF. The DNA of the CDR3 is TGCAGCGCCTACCGGGACAGACTCATGAACACTGAAGCTTTCTTT.

V is TRBV6-5 and J is TRBJ1-2, with 9 nucleotides matching TRBD1. The CDR3 is 13 residues long. Germline CDR1 and CDR2: MNHEY and SVGAGI. V shed 6 bases and J 8 bases; nucleotides not matched to a gene: 7. CDR3 nucleotide sequence: TGTGCCAGCAGCTCGGGACAGGGCGGCGGCTACACCTTC. It encodes CASSSGQGGGYTF.

The gene calls are TRBV5-1 and TRBJ1-2, with 7 bases that match TRBD1. With 5 bases clipped from V and 3 bases from J, the junction kept 13 bases outside the gene matches. There are 16 residues in the CDR3. Germline-derived CDR1 and CDR2 are SGHRS and YFSETQ. This CDR3 is CASRAFPEGADYGYTF. The CDR3 region has the DNA TGCGCCAGCAGAGCCTTCCCTGAGGGGGCAGACTATGGCTACACCTTC.

This clone has a single count. The gene calls are TRBV6-5 and TRBJ1-4; 8 nucleotides align to TRBD1. Germline V CDR1 and CDR2: MNHEY, SVGAGI. V shed 4 bases, J shed 11 bases, and the junction held 12 bases outside the gene matches. This CDR3 region has 15 residues. The CDR3 loop reads CASSSGGQGAPKLFF. The CDR3, as DNA: TGTGCCAGCAGTTCCGGGGGGCAGGGGGCGCCGAAACTGTTTTTT.

The chain employs TRBV2 and TRBJ2-7; possibly TRBD1 for D (6 bases). The CDR3 is 13 amino acids. The V and J ends lost 5 bases and 1 base respectively, with 9 bases between them. Germline V lookup: CDR1 SNHLY, CDR2 FYNNEI. CDR3 protein: CASSRQVSYEQYV. In DNA, the CDR3 is TGTGCCAGCAGTAGACAGGTTTCCTACGAGCAGTACGTC.

This chain links TRBV5-4 with TRBJ2-3; 10 positions match TRBD1. In germline, CDR1 is SGHNT, CDR2 YYREEE (reference sequence). V trimming: 4 bases; J trimming: 1 base; junction bases outside the gene matches: 3. CDR3 size: 15 residues. This CDR3 reads CASSVGTGGTDTQYF. CDR3 nucleotides: TGTGCCAGCAGCGTCGGGACAGGGGGCACAGATACGCAGTATTTT.

V gene TRBV9 combines with J gene TRBJ2-7; 8 bases match TRBD1. This CDR3 spans 14 amino acids. V trimming: 0 bases; J trimming: 3 bases; junction bases outside the gene matches: 2. CDR1 SGDLS and CDR2 YYNGEE come from the germline V gene. The CDR3 reads CASSVAGGVYEQYF. In nucleotides, the CDR3 is TGTGCCAGCAGCGTAGCAGGGGGCGTCTACGAGCAGTACTTC. Combining the CDR3 with reference TRBV9 and TRBJ2-7 gives the whole variable domain DSGVTQTPKHLITATGQRVTLRCSPRSGDLSVYWYQQSLDQGLQFLIQYYNGEERAKGNILERFSAQQFPDLHSELNLSSLELGDSALYFCASSVAGGVYEQYFGPGTRLTVT.

The chain uses TRBV9 and TRBJ2-7, with TRBD2 matching over 14 bases. The CDR3 is 15 residues long. J gave up 5 bases and V 0 bases, and 1 base lay outside the gene matches. The V gene's germline CDR1 is SGDLS and CDR2 YYNGEE. The CDR3 loop is CASSVGGLAGDEQYF. The CDR3 DNA sequence: TGTGCCAGCAGCGTAGGGGGACTAGCGGGGGACGAGCAGTACTTC. The whole variable domain, remainder taken from reference TRBV9 and TRBJ2-7, is DSGVTQTPKHLITATGQRVTLRCSPRSGDLSVYWYQQSLDQGLQFLIQYYNGEERAKGNILERFSAQQFPDLHSELNLSSLELGDSALYFCASSVGGLAGDEQYFGPGTRLTVT.

The gene calls are TRBV5-1 and TRBJ1-1; possibly TRBD1 for D (5 bases). Trimming removed 0 bases at V and 0 bases at J, with 9 bases between. Per the germline V gene, CDR1 is SGHRS and CDR2 is YFSETQ. The CDR3 length is 15 residues. Here the CDR3 reads CASSLAGGMNTEAFF. Here the CDR3 DNA reads TGCGCCAGCAGCTTGGCCGGGGGTATGAACACTGAAGCTTTCTTT.

V and J are TRBV7-2 and TRBJ1-3; D is undetermined. Germline CDR1 SGHTA, CDR2 FQGNSA. Trimming pared 5 bases from V and 0 bases from J, leaving 11 bases between. The CDR3 is 15 amino acids. The CDR3 sequence is CASSPPPNSGNTIYF. In DNA, the CDR3 is TGTGCCAGCAGCCCCCCGCCGAACTCTGGAAACACCATATATTTT.

The chain links TRBV28 to TRBJ1-2; D gene uncertain. V was shortened by 5 bases and J by 7 bases, with 11 bases between the two germline ends. Germline V CDR1 and CDR2: MDHEN, SYDVKM. This CDR3 is built from 12 residues. In DNA, the CDR3 is TGTGCCAGCAGTCCTTCAAGGGCTGGCTACACCTTC. Its translation is CASSPSRAGYTF.

This chain links TRBV7-2 with TRBJ1-5, with TRBD1 as a possible D gene (6 bases). CDR1 is SGHTA, CDR2 FQGNSA, per germline. Trimming shortened V by 5 bases and J by 3 bases, and 14 bases separated the two germline ends. This CDR3 has 15 amino acids. CDR3 coding DNA: TGTGCCAGCAGCGTAAATACAGGGTTCAATCAGCCCCAGCATTTT. Encoded protein: CASSVNTGFNQPQHF.

The rearrangement links TRBV7-2 to TRBJ2-7, with TRBD1 identical over 8 bases. Germline trimming cut 6 bases from V and 1 base from J; bases unmatched to any gene: 8. The CDR3 extends over 15 amino acids. Germline CDR1 SGHTA, CDR2 FQGNSA. The CDR3 region is CASRSTGGISYEQYF. Written as DNA, the CDR3 is TGTGCCAGCAGATCTACAGGGGGGATATCCTACGAGCAGTACTTC.

For the CDR3, the DNA is TGTGCCAGTAACATTGGACAGGGGGTTCCTAATGGCTACACCTTC. Its translation: CASNIGQGVPNGYTF. This sequence joins TRBV19 and TRBJ1-2; 10 positions match TRBD1. Germline assignment: CDR1 LNHDA and CDR2 SQIVND (reference sequence). The CDR3 is made up of 15 amino acids. V shed 7 bases, J shed 6 bases, and the junction held 11 bases outside the gene matches.

The sample holds one count of this clone. The chain is built from TRBV10-3 and TRBJ1-3; D might be TRBD1 (6 bases). CDR3 size: 18 residues. Trimming took off 5 bases at V and 4 bases at J, with 24 bases between the two ends. The germline V gene has CDR1 ENHRY and CDR2 SYGVKD. The CDR3 region is CAISSPGQQGKLGNTIYF. As DNA, the CDR3 is TGTGCCATCAGTTCCCCTGGTCAACAGGGTAAGCTAGGAAACACCATATATTTT.

The chain is built from TRBV11-3 and TRBJ2-5, with D perhaps matching TRBD1 (6 bases). The germline CDR1 and CDR2 sequences are SGHNT and YENEEA. CDR3 length: 13 residues. V was cut by 9 bases and J by 3 bases, with 14 bases left in between. The CDR3 region is CASSQGFKETQYF. The CDR3 coding sequence is TGTGCCAGTTCTCAGGGGTTCAAAGAGACCCAGTACTTC.

J is TRBJ2-7 and V is TRBV6-1; TRBD1 is a possible D gene (6 bases). V was trimmed by 4 bases and J by 0 bases, leaving 10 bases between them. Germline V gives CDR1 MNHNS, CDR2 SASEGT. This CDR3 has 14 amino acids. This CDR3 reads CASSAGTNSYEQYV. For the CDR3, the DNA is TGTGCCAGCAGTGCCGGGACAAACTCCTACGAGCAGTACGTC.

This chain uses TRBV7-9 with TRBJ2-5; TRBD1 matches 8 bases. The V gene end was trimmed by 1 base and the J gene end by 4 bases; junction bases not matched to a gene: 2. This CDR3 is 14 amino acids long. Per germline, CDR1 SEHNR and CDR2 FQNEAQ (reference sequence). The chain's CDR3 is CASSLGDRRETQYF. Written as DNA, the CDR3 is TGTGCCAGCAGCTTAGGGGACAGGAGAGAGACCCAGTACTTC.

The V call is TRBV2, the J call TRBJ2-2, with D possibly being TRBD1 or TRBD2 (5 bases each). This CDR3 has 14 residues. CDR1 and CDR2 (germline): SNHLY, FYNNEI. The CDR3 spells CATLGVGSTGELFF. The CDR3, as DNA: TGTGCTACGTTGGGGGTCGGTAGCACCGGGGAGCTGTTTTTT.